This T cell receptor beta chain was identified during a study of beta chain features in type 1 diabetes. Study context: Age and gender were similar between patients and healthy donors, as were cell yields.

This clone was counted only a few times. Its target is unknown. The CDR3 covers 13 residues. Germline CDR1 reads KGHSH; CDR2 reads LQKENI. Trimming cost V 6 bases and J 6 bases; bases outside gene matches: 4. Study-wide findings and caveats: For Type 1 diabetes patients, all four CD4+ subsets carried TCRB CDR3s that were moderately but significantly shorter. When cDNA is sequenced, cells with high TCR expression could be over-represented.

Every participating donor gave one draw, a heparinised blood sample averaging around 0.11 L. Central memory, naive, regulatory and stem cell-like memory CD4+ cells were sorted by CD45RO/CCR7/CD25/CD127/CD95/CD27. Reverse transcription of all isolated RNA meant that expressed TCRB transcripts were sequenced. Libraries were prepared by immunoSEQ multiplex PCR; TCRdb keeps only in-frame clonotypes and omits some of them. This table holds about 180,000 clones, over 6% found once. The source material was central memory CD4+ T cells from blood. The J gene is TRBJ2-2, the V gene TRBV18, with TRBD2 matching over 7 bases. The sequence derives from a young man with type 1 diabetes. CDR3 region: CASSVAGSGELFF. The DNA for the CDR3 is TGTGCCAGCTCGGTAGCGGGTTCCGGGGAGCTGTTTTTT.